A single sample gave rise to the 25 T cell receptor beta chains below, sequenced in a study of lung T cells in sarcoidosis with Löfgren's syndrome. TCRdb used MiXCR to reprocess the reads, holding one entry per CDR3 protein. The data show tens of thousands of distinct CDR3 sequences, 21% seen once. Sequenced material: CD4+ T cells from PBMCs. These receptor sequences come from a human donor with sarcoidosis (Löfgren's syndrome or another form), or a control subject (not recorded which).

This clonotype occurred many times. The J gene is TRBJ1-3, the V gene TRBV4-1; no clear D. V was clipped by 0 bases and J by 0 bases, with 6 bases between them. Per germline, CDR1 MGHRA and CDR2 YSYEKL. The CDR3 is 15 amino acids. The CDR3 here is CASSQDSSSGNTIYF. The CDR3 coding sequence is TGCGCCAGCAGCCAAGATTCTTCCTCTGGAAACACCATATATTTT.

This clonotype was observed at least ten times. The chain employs TRBV7-8 and TRBJ2-5; TRBD2 matches at 7 bases. Germline CDR1 and CDR2: SGHVS and FQNEAQ. The CDR3 is 19 amino acids. Germline trimming cut 1 base from V and 4 bases from J; bases unmatched to any gene: 18. The CDR3 bases are TGTGCCAGCAGCTTAGAAGGGACCTTTGGGGGGGTATGGGGAGAGACCCAGTACTTC. Translating it yields CASSLEGTFGGVWGETQYF.

At least ten counts were recorded for this clonotype. The CDR3 DNA is TGTGCCAGCATCCCGGGAAGGCCTTCTGGTGGCTACACCTTC. It specifies CASIPGRPSGGYTF. The chain has TRBV28 and TRBJ1-2; no reliable D call. CDR3 length: 14 residues. Trimming took off 7 bases at V and 7 bases at J, with 19 bases between the two ends. Germline-derived CDR1 and CDR2 are MDHEN and SYDVKM.

This sequence joins TRBV28 and TRBJ2-7; D gene ambiguous. CDR1 MDHEN and CDR2 SYDVKM come from the germline V gene. V was trimmed by 5 bases and J by 2 bases, leaving 13 bases between them. There are 14 residues in the CDR3. The CDR3 nucleotides are TGTGCCAGCAGTCAACCTAATCCTGCCTACGAGCAGTACGTC. The encoded protein is CASSQPNPAYEQYV.

This clonotype was seen a few times. The genes are TRBV7-9 and TRBJ1-6, with D possibly TRBD1 on 5 matching bases. The germline V gene encodes CDR1 SEHNR and CDR2 FQNEAQ (reference sequence). CDR3 length equals 14 residues. V was pared by 5 bases and J by 7 bases, with 12 bases between. CDR3 region: CASSRDGMNSPLHF. The DNA for the CDR3 is TGTGCCAGCAGCAGGGACGGAATGAATTCACCCCTCCACTTT. Combining the CDR3 with reference TRBV7-9 and TRBJ1-6 gives the whole variable domain DTGVSQNPRHKITKRGQNVTFRCDPISEHNRLYWYRQTLGQGPEFLTYFQNEAQLEKSRLLSDRFSAERPKGSFSTLEIQRTEQGDSAMYLCASSRDGMNSPLHFGNGTRLTVT.

This clonotype was recorded at least ten times. V gene TRBV4-1 combines with J gene TRBJ2-5; 11 nucleotides line up with TRBD2. From germline, CDR1 is MGHRA and CDR2 YSYEKL. CDR3 length equals 14 residues. J gave up 3 bases and V 4 bases, and 1 base lay outside the gene matches. CDR3 amino acids: CASSRGLAEETQYF. CDR3 nucleotides: TGCGCCAGCAGCCGGGGACTAGCGGAAGAGACCCAGTACTTC.

This chain connects TRBV19 to TRBJ2-3; D uncertain. The CDR3 extends over 14 amino acids. V was cut by 2 bases and J by 0 bases, with 6 bases left in between. CDR1 is LNHDA and CDR2 is SQIVND in the germline V gene (reference sequence). The CDR3 reads CASSIRGSTDTQYF. DNA of the CDR3: TGTGCCAGTAGTATAAGAGGTAGCACAGATACGCAGTATTTT.

At least ten counts were recorded for this clonotype. The CDR3 nucleotides read TGTGCCAGCAGTTTACGACGGACGACAGGGGCCCCTCAGCATTTT. As protein: CASSLRRTTGAPQHF. The chain couples TRBV28 to TRBJ1-5; TRBD1 matches at 8 bases. The junction had 13 bases not matched to a gene; V was cut back by 2 bases and J by 13 bases. Germline values: CDR1 MDHEN, CDR2 SYDVKM. The CDR3 totals 15 residues.

This clonotype was picked up many times. The genes are TRBV20-1 and TRBJ1-6; tentatively, D is TRBD1 (6 bases). The germline gives CDR1 DFQATT, CDR2 SNEGSKA (reference sequence). V was cut by 2 bases and J by 5 bases, with 10 bases left in between. The length of the CDR3 is 14 residues. CDR3 DNA: TGCAGTGCTAGAAGGGGGGCGGATAATTCACCCCTCCACTTT. Amino acid sequence: CSARRGADNSPLHF.

This clonotype has more than one count but fewer than ten. The CDR3 DNA reads as TGTGCCAGCAGCCTCCTACTTCACAATGAGCAGTTCTTC. This translates into CASSLLLHNEQFF. This chain joins TRBV14 and TRBJ2-1; D is undetermined. This CDR3 comprises 13 residues. V lost 4 bases, J lost 5 bases, and 9 bases lay in between. CDR1 is SGHDN and CDR2 is FVKESK in the germline V gene.

Ten or more counts support this clonotype. This chain links TRBV6-1 with TRBJ1-6; TRBD1 matches 7 bases. The germline V gene encodes CDR1 MNHNS and CDR2 SASEGT. J gave up 9 bases and V 8 bases, and 10 bases lay outside the gene matches. This CDR3 comprises 14 residues. CDR3 DNA sequence: TGTGCCAGCGGTCCCGGGACAGATTTTTCACCCCTCCACTTT. This encodes CASGPGTDFSPLHF.

This clonotype was observed a few times. V usage is TRBV6-1 and J usage is TRBJ1-5; tentatively, D is TRBD1 (5 bases). Trimming cost V 5 bases and J 0 bases, with 11 bases left between them. Germline-derived CDR1 and CDR2 are MNHNS and SASEGT. The CDR3 runs to 15 residues. The CDR3: CASSYDSYSNQPQHF. DNA for the CDR3: TGTGCCAGCAGTTATGACAGCTATAGCAATCAGCCCCAGCATTTT.

This clonotype came up many times. The chain couples TRBV2 to TRBJ1-5; 9 bases map to TRBD1. This CDR3 spans 14 amino acids. CDR1 is SNHLY and CDR2 is FYNNEI in the germline V gene. Germline trimming cut 6 bases from V and 6 bases from J; bases unmatched to any gene: 6. CDR3 DNA sequence: TGTGCCAGCAGAGAGGGGACAGGGCCTCAGCCCCAGCATTTT. Amino acids: CASREGTGPQPQHF.

To note about this clonotype: With a much larger clone just one base away, this may be a read error. The chain couples TRBV6-2 or TRBV6-3 to TRBJ1-3; maybe TRBD1 (5 bases). The CDR3 extends over 16 amino acids. In germline, CDR1 is MNHEY, CDR2 SVGEGT. In DNA form, the CDR3 reads TGTGCCAGCAGTGGCGGGACGGCATACTCTGGAAGCACCATATATTTT. Amino acids: CASSGGTAYSGSTIYF.

Ten or more counts support this clonotype. V is TRBV28 and J is TRBJ1-5; 7 bases line up with TRBD1. The CDR3 contains 15 residues. Looked up from germline, CDR1 is MDHEN and CDR2 is SYDVKM. V shed 5 bases, J shed 1 base, and the junction held 5 bases outside the gene matches. CDR3 bases: TGTGCCAGCAGTCTACAGGGGCAGAGCAATCAGCCCCAGCATTTT. As protein: CASSLQGQSNQPQHF.

As for this clonotype: Since a much larger clone is just one base distant, this may be a read error. This chain connects TRBV6-2 or TRBV6-3 to TRBJ2-1; 7 positions match TRBD2. Trimming took 4 bases from V and 4 from J; bases not matched to a gene: 10. The CDR3 has 16 residues. Germline V lookup: CDR1 MNHEY, CDR2 SVGEGT. CDR3: CASSLGLAVVYNEQFF. The CDR3 region has the DNA TGTGCCAGCAGTTTAGGTCTAGCGGTAGTTTACAATGAGCAGTTCTTC.

This clonotype has ten or more counts. The chain is built from TRBV6-1 and TRBJ2-3; a weak D match, TRBD1 (6 bases). The CDR3 contains 14 residues. The germline V gene encodes CDR1 MNHNS and CDR2 SASEGT. V was cut by 5 bases and J by 4 bases, with 13 bases left in between. CDR3 coding DNA: TGTGCCAGCAGTTATCGATACAGGGCAGATACGCAGTATTTT. This translates into CASSYRYRADTQYF.

This rearrangement joins TRBV4-1 to TRBJ2-5; TRBD1 matches 7 bases. Germline V gene lookup returns CDR1 MGHRA and CDR2 YSYEKL. V lost 2 bases and J lost 2; bases outside the gene matches: 11. This CDR3 is 17 amino acids long. The CDR3 spells CASSQPSGTGEQETQYF. CDR3 DNA: TGCGCCAGCAGCCAACCATCCGGCACAGGGGAGCAAGAGACCCAGTACTTC.

For this clonotype: A clone one base away is much larger, so this may be a read error. The rearrangement uses TRBV7-2 and TRBJ1-2; 11 nucleotides line up with TRBD1. The germline V gene encodes CDR1 SGHTA and CDR2 FQGNSA. This CDR3 has 15 residues. V lost 5 bases to trimming and J lost 6 bases; unmatched junction nucleotides: 8. The CDR3 coding sequence is TGTGCCAGCAGCCTCCCCGGGACAGGGGGGGATGGCTACACCTTC. Its protein is CASSLPGTGGDGYTF.

The CDR3, as DNA: TGTGCCATCAGAGGGACAGCCCTTTTAGCGGATGGCTACACCTTC. It encodes CAIRGTALLADGYTF. The chain uses TRBV6-1 and TRBJ1-2, with 7 bases that match TRBD1. V shed 10 bases, J shed 6 bases, and the junction held 17 bases outside the gene matches. The CDR3 sequence is 15 residues long. Germline values: CDR1 MNHNS, CDR2 SASEGT.

The J gene is TRBJ1-2, the V gene TRBV4-3, with D perhaps TRBD1 (5 bases). V dropped 0 bases and J dropped 4 bases, with 9 bases sitting between them. The CDR3 sequence is 14 residues long. Per germline, CDR1 LGHNA and CDR2 YSLEER. The CDR3 spells CASSQDRAAYGYTF. The CDR3 coding sequence is TGCGCCAGCAGCCAAGACAGGGCTGCCTATGGCTACACCTTC.

This clonotype was seen repeatedly, ten times or more. This chain uses TRBV12-3 or TRBV12-4 with TRBJ2-7; the D gene could be TRBD1 or TRBD2 (5 bases each). V was cut by 5 bases and J by 2 bases, with 10 bases left in between. The CDR3 is made up of 13 amino acids. CDR3 nucleotide sequence: TGTGCCAGCAGTCCGGGACGAGCCTACGAGCAGTACTTC. Encoded protein: CASSPGRAYEQYF.

This clonotype was detected many times. This chain links TRBV6-1 with TRBJ2-7, with 9 bases lining up with TRBD1. The CDR3 is 15 residues long. The germline V gene has CDR1 MNHNS and CDR2 SASEGT. V lost 6 bases to trimming and J lost 0 bases; unmatched junction nucleotides: 6. The CDR3 DNA reads as TGTGCCAGCAGCCGAGGGACAGGGAGCTCCTACGAGCAGTACTTC. Residues: CASSRGTGSSYEQYF.

In regard to this clonotype: The junction and the germline gene differ at one end; a read error may be behind it. The chain links TRBV7-2 to TRBJ1-4, with a possible D match to TRBD1 (6 bases). Germline V CDR1 and CDR2: SGHTA, FQGNSA. The CDR3 loop spans 15 amino acids. The CDR3 here is CASGLGGLTNEKLFF. CDR3 DNA: TGTGCCAGCGGCTTAGGGGGTCTAACTAATGAAAAACTGTTTTTT.

Concerning this clonotype: The junction departs from germline at one end; a sequencing error may be responsible. The genes are TRBV3-1 and TRBJ2-3; 9 bases line up with TRBD1. CDR3 size: 15 residues. Germline CDR1 and CDR2: LGHDT and YNNKEL (reference sequence). The CDR3 loop reads CACSQRTGATDTQYF. As DNA, the CDR3 is TGTGCCTGCAGCCAGAGGACAGGGGCTACAGATACGCAGTATTTT.